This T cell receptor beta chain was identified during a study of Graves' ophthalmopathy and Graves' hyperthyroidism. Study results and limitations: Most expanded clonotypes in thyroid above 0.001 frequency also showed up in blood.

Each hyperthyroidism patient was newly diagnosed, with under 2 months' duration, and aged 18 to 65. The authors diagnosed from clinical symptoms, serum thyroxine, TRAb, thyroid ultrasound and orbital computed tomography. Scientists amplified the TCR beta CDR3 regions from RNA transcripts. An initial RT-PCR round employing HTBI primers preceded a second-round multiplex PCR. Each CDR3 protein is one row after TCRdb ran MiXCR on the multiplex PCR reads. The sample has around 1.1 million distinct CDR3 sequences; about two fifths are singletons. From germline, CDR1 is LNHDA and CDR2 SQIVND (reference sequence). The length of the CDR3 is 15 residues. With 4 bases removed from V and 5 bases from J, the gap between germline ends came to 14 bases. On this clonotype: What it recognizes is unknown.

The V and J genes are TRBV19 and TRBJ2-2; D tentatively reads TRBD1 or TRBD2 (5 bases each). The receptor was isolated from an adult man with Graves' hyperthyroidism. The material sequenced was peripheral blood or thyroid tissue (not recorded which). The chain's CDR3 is CASSSRRGGTGELFF. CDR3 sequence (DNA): TGTGCCAGTAGTAGTCGTCGTGGGGGTACCGGGGAGCTGTTTTTT. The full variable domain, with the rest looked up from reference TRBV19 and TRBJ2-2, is DGGITQSPKYLFRKEGQNVTLSCEQNLNHDAMYWYRQDPGQGLRLIYYSQIVNDFQKGDIAEGYSVSREKKESFPLTVTSAQKNPTAFYLCASSSRRGGTGELFFGEGSRLTVL.